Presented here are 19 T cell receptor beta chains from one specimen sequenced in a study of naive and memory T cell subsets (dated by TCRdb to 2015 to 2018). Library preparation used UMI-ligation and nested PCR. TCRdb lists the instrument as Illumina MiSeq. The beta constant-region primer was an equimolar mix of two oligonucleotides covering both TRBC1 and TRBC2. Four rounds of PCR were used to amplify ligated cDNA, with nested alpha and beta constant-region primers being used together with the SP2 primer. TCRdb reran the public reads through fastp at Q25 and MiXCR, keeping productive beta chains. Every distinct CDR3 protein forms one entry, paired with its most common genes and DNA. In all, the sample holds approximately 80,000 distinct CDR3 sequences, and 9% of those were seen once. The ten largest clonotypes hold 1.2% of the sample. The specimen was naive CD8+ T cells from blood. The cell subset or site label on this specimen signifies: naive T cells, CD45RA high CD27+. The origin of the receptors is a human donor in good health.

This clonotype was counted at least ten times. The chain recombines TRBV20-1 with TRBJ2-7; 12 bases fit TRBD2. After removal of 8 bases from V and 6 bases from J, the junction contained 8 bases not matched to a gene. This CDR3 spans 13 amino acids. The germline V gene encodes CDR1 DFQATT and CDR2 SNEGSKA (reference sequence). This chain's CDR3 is CSWKLAGGGEQYF. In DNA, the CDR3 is TGCAGTTGGAAACTAGCGGGAGGAGGCGAGCAGTACTTC.

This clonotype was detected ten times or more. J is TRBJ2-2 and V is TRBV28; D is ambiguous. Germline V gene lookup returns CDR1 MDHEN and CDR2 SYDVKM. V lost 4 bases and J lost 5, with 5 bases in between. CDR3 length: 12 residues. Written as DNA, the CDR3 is TGTGCCAGCAGTTATAGGACCGGGGAGCTGTTTTTT. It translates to CASSYRTGELFF.

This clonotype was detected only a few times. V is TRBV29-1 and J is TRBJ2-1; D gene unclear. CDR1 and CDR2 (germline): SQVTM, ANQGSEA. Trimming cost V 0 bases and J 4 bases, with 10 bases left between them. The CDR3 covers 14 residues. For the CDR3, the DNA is TGCAGCGTTGAAGAAGGAGCAAAGTACAATGAGCAGTTCTTC. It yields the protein CSVEEGAKYNEQFF.

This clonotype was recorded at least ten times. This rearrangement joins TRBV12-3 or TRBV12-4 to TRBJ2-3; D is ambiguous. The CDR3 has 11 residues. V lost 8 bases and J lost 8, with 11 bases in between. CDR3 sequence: CASLLGGTQYF. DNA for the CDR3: TGTGCCAGCCTCCTAGGTGGTACGCAGTATTTT.

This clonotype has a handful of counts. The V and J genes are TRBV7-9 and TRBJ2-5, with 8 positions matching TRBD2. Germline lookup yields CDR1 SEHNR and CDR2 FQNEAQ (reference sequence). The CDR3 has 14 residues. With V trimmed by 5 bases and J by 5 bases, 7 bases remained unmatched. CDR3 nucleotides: TGTGCCAGCAGCCGGGGGGGCTCTTATGAGACCCAGTACTTC. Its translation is CASSRGGSYETQYF. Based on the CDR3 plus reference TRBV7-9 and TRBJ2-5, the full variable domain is DTGVSQNPRHKITKRGQNVTFRCDPISEHNRLYWYRQTLGQGPEFLTYFQNEAQLEKSRLLSDRFSAERPKGSFSTLEIQRTEQGDSAMYLCASSRGGSYETQYFGPGTRLLVL.

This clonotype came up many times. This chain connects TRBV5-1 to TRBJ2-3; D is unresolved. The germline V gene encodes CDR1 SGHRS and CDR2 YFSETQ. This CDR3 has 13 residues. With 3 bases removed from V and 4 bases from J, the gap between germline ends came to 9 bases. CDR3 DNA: TGCGCCAGCAGCTCAGAGACCTCAGATACGCAGTATTTT. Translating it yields CASSSETSDTQYF.

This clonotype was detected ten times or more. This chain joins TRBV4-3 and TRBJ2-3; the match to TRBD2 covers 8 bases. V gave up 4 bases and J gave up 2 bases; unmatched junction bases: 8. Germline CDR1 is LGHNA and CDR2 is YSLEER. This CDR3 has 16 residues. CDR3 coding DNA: TGCGCCAGCAGCCCGACGGCACTAGCGGACACAGATACGCAGTATTTT. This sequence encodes CASSPTALADTDTQYF.

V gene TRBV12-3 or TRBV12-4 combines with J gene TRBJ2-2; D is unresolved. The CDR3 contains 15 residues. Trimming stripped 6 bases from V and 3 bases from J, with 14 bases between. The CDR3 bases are TGTGCCAGCAGCCTCGAGGAGTGGGACACCGGGGAGCTGTTTTTT. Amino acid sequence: CASSLEEWDTGELFF.

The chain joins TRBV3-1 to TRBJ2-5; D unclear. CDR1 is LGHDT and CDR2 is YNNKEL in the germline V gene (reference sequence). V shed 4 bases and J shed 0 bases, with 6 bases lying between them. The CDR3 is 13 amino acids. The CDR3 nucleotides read TGTGCCAGCAGCCTATGGGACCAAGAGACCCAGTACTTC. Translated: CASSLWDQETQYF.

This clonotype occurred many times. CDR3: CASSQDEVVADTQYF. The DNA for the CDR3 is TGTGCCAGCAGCCAAGATGAGGTAGTAGCAGATACGCAGTATTTT. J is TRBJ2-3 and V is TRBV14; D not resolved. V was shortened by 0 bases and J by 4 bases, with 11 bases between the two germline ends. The CDR3 extends over 15 amino acids. Germline V lookup: CDR1 SGHDN, CDR2 FVKESK.

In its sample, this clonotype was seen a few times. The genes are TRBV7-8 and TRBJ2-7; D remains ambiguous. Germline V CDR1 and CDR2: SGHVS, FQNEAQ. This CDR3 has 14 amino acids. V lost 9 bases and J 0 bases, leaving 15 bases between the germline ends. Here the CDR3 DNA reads TGTGCCAGTCGACTCTTATCGAGCTCCTACGAGCAGTACTTC. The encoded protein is CASRLLSSSYEQYF.

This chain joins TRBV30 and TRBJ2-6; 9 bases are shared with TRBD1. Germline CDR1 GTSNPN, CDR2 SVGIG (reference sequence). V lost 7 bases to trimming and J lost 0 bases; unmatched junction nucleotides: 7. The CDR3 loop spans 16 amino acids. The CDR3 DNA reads TGTGCCTACCCGGGACAGGGCAACTCTGGGGCCAACGTCCTGACTTTC. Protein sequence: CAYPGQGNSGANVLTF.

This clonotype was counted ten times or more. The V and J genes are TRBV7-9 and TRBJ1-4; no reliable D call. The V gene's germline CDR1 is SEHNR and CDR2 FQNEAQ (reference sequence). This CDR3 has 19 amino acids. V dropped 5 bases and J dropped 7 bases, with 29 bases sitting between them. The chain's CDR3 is CASSLPPTGSSAVGEKLFF. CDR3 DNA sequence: TGTGCCAGCAGCCTCCCCCCGACCGGGTCCTCCGCGGTGGGTGAAAAACTGTTTTTT.

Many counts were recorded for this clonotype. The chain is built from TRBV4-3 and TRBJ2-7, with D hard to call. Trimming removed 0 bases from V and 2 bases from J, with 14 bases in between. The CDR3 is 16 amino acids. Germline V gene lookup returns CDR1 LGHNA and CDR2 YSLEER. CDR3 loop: CASSQDSAGSTYEQYF. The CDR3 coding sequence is TGCGCCAGCAGCCAAGATTCGGCAGGATCTACCTACGAGCAGTACTTC.

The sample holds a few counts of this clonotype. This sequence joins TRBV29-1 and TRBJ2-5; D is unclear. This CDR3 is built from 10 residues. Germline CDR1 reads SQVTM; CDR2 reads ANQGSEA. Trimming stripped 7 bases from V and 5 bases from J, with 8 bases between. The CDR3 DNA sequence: TGCAGCGGAAATCGCGAGACCCAGTACTTC. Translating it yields CSGNRETQYF. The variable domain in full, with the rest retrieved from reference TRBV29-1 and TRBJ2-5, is SAVISQKPSRDICQRGTSLTIQCQVDSQVTMMFWYRQQPGQSLTLIATANQGSEATYESGFVIDKFPISRPNLTFSTLTVSNMSPEDSSIYLCSGNRETQYFGPGTRLLVL.

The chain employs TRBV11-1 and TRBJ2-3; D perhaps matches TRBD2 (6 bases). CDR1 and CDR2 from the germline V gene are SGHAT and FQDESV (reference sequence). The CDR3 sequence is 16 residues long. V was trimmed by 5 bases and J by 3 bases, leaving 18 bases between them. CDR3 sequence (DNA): TGTGCCAGCAGCACACGTAGCGGAGAGTTAACAGATACGCAGTATTTT. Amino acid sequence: CASSTRSGELTDTQYF.

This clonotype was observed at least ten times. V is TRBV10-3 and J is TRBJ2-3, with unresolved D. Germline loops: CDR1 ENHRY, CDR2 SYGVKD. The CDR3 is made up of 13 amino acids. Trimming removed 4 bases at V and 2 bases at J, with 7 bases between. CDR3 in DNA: TGTGCCATCAGTGCCACGCTCACAGATACGCAGTATTTT. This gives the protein CAISATLTDTQYF.

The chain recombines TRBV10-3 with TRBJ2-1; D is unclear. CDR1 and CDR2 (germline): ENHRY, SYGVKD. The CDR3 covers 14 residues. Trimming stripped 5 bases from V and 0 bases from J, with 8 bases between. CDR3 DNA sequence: TGTGCCATCAGTACACCGAGCTCCTACAATGAGCAGTTCTTC. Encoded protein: CAISTPSSYNEQFF.

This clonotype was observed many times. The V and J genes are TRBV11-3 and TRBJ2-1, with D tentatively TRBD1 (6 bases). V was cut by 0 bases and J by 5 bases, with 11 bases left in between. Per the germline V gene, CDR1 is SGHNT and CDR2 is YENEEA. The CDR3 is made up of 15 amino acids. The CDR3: CASSLDLAGDNEQFF. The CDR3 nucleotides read TGTGCCAGCAGCTTAGATCTTGCAGGGGACAATGAGCAGTTCTTC.